This T cell receptor beta chain was obtained from a study of shared clonotypes between healthy human individuals. Running of the assay took place at deep level. The authors split each subset's genomic DNA evenly across several immunoSEQ plates. Profiling relied on immunoSEQ multiplex PCR, and the TCRdb table lists in-frame clones only, not all of them. The repertoire holds roughly 1,500,000 clones, with about 98% as singletons. V lost 5 bases to trimming and J lost 4 bases, with 9 bases between them. CDR1 is MNHNS, CDR2 SASEGT, per germline. The length of the CDR3 is 13 residues. Sequenced input: naive CD4+ T cells sorted from blood. Sample subset: CD45RA+ positively selected. This clonotype was obtained from a man aged 25-45 years in good health. The V and J genes are TRBV6-1 and TRBJ1-5, with D unresolved. The CDR3 reads CASSLTVNQPQHF. The CDR3, as DNA: TGTGCCAGCAGTCTCACCGTTAATCAGCCCCAGCATTTT.